This T cell receptor (beta chain) was sequenced in a study of blood T cell repertoires in COVID-19. Study-wide background: COVID-19 samples from acute and convalescent phases originated in the United States, Italy and Spain. The cDNA or gDNA used as material had been derived from T cells, B-cell-depleted T cells, or PBMCs.

The CDR3 sequence is 13 residues long. V dropped 2 bases and J dropped 6 bases, with 10 bases sitting between them. Per germline, CDR1 SGHTS and CDR2 YDEGEE. In the study's own analysis: Estimated nucleated cell counts came from reference gene primer amplification. Clones were sequenced by immunoSEQ multiplex PCR, and TCRdb holds only the in-frame ones, with some missing. The DNA gave D and trimming, while V, J and clone size come from that table. The sample shows a few hundred thousand clones, around nine tenths of them seen only once. The sequenced sample consisted of peripheral blood. This chain links TRBV5-8 with TRBJ2-3; a weak D match, TRBD2 (6 bases). The TCR sequence derives from a man aged 50-60 years with active or convalescent COVID-19. The CDR3 DNA follows: TGTGCCAGCAGCTTCCGGGGAGGTGATACGCAGTATTTT. This translates into CASSFRGGDTQYF.